This T cell receptor (beta chain) was captured by sequencing in a study of blood T cells in healthy people across ages. About this clonotype: The antigen is unknown.

There were healthy Caucasian individuals from Russia, aged roughly 6 to 90, serving as donors. A second about 6 to 11 cycle PCR used barcoded and J-beta primers. With 12 random nucleotides, a template-switch adaptor tagged each individual cDNA molecule. TCRdb recomputed calls from the 5' RACE reads with MiXCR, one row per CDR3 protein. The top ten clones hold more than 4% of a sample with roughly 1.5 million distinct CDR3 sequences, roughly 43% of them seen once. This CDR3 has 17 amino acids. Germline-derived CDR1 and CDR2 are SEHNR and FQNEAQ (reference sequence). V was trimmed by 4 bases and J by 4 bases, leaving 20 bases between them. Study conclusions and caveats: Older age coincided with a roughly linear decline in TCR beta diversity per million T cells.

The chain combines TRBV7-9 with TRBJ1-3; tentatively, D is TRBD1 (6 bases). The sequenced sample was blood. The TCR was taken from a woman in her late teens or twenties in good health. The CDR3 here is CASSSTTQAGAGNTIYF. As DNA, the CDR3 is TGTGCCAGCAGCTCTACCACCCAAGCAGGGGCCGGAAACACCATATATTTT.